What follows is one T cell receptor (beta chain) and its context. This CDR3 is 14 amino acids long. Germline lookup yields CDR1 SNHLY and CDR2 FYNNEI. Trimming pared 4 bases from V and 1 base from J, leaving 10 bases between. Clones were read by immunoSEQ multiplex PCR, and TCRdb kept only the in-frame ones, dropping some. This repertoire shows more than 200,000 clones, around 83% found once; its top ten account for roughly 1.4%. The data derive from a study of blood T cell repertoires in COVID-19. The chain has TRBV2 and TRBJ1-1; perhaps TRBD1 as D (6 bases). The source of this sequence is a middle-aged woman who had recovered from COVID-19. The sample was peripheral blood. CDR3 bases: TGTGCCAGCAGTGTCCAGGGGTCGAACACTGAAGCTTTCTTT. Amino acid sequence: CASSVQGSNTEAFF.